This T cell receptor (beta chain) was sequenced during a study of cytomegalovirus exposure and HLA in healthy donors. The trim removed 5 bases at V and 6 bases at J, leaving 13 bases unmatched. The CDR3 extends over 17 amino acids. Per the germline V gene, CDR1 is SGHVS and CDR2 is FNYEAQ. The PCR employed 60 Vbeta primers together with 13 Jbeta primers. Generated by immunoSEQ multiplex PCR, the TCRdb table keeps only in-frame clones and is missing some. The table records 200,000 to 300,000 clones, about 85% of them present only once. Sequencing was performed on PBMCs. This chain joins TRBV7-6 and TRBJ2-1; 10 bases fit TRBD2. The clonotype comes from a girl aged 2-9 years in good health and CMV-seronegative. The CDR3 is CASSPRGSGRASNEQFF. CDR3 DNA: TGTGCCAGCAGCCCCAGGGGGAGCGGGAGGGCCTCCAATGAGCAGTTCTTC.